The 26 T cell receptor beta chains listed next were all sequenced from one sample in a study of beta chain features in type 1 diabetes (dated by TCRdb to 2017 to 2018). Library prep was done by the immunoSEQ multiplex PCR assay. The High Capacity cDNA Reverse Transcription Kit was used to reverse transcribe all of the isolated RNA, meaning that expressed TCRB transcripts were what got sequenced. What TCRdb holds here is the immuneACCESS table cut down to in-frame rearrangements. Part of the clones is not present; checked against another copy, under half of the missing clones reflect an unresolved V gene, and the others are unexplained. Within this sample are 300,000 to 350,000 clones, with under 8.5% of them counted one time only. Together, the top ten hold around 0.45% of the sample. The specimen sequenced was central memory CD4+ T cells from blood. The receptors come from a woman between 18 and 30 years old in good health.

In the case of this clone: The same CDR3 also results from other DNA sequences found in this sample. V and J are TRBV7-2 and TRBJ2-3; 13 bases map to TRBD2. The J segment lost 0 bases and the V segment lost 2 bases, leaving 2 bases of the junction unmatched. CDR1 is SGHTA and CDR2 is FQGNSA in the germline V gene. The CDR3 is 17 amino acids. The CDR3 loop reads CASSLRGLAGSTDTQYF. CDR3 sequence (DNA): TGTGCCAGCAGCTTACGGGGACTAGCGGGGAGCACAGATACGCAGTATTTT.

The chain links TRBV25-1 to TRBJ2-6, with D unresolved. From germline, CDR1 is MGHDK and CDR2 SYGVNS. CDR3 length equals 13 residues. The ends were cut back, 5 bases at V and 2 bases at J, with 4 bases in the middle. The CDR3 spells CASSSPGANVLTF. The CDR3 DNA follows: TGTGCCAGCAGTAGCCCTGGGGCCAACGTCCTGACTTTC. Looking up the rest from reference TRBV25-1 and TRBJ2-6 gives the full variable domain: EADIYQTPRYLVIGTGKKITLECSQTMGHDKMYWYQQDPGMELHLIHYSYGVNSTEKGDLSSESTVSRIRTEHFPLTLESARPSHTSQYLCASSSPGANVLTFGAGSRLTVL.

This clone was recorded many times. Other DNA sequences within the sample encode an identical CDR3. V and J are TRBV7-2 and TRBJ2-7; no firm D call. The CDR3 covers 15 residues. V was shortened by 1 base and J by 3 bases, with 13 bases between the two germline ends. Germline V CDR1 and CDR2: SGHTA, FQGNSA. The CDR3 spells CASSLGLARNYEQYF. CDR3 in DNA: TGTGCCAGCAGCTTAGGGTTGGCGCGGAACTACGAGCAGTACTTC.

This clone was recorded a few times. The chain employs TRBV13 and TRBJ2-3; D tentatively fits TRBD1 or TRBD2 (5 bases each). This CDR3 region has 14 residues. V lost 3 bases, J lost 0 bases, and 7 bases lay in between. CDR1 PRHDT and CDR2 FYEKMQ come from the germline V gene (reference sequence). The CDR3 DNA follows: TGTGCCAGCAGCTTGAGGGGCAGCACAGATACGCAGTATTTT. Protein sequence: CASSLRGSTDTQYF.

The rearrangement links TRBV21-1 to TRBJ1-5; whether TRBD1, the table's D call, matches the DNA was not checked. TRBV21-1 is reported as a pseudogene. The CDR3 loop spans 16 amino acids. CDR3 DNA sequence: TGTGCCAGCAGCAAAAAAGGACAGAATAGCAATCAGCCCCAGCATTTT. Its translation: CASSKKGQNSNQPQHF.

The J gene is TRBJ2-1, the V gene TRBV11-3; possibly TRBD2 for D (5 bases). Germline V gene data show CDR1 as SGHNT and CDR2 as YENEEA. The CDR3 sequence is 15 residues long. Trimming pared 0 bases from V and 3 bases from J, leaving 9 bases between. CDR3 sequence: CASSLDSDYYNEQFF. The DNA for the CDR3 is TGTGCCAGCAGCTTAGATTCCGACTACTACAATGAGCAGTTCTTC.

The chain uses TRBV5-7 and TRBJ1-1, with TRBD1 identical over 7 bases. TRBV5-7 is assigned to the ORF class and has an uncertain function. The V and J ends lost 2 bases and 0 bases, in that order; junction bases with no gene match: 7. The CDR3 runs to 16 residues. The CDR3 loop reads CASSFRTGKMNTEAFF. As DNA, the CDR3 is TGTGCCAGCAGCTTCCGGACAGGCAAAATGAACACTGAAGCTTTCTTT.

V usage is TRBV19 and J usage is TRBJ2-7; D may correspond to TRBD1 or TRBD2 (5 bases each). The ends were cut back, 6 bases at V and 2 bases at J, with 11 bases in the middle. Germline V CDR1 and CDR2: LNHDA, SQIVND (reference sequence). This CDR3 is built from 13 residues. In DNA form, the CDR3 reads TGTGCCAGTAGGGGGACGTCCACCTACGAGCAGTACTTC. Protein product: CASRGTSTYEQYF.

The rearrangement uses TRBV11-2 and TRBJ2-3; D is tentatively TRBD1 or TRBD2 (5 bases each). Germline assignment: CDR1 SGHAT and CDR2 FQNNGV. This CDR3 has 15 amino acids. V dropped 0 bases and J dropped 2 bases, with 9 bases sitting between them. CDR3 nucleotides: TGTGCCAGCAGCTTAGATTGGGACCACACAGATACGCAGTATTTT. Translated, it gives CASSLDWDHTDTQYF.

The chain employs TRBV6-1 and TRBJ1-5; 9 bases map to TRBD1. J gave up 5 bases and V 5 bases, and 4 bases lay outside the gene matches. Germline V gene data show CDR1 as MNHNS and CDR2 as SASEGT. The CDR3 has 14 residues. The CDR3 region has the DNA TGTGCCAGCAGTTGGACAGGGGAACATCAGCCCCAGCATTTT. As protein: CASSWTGEHQPQHF.

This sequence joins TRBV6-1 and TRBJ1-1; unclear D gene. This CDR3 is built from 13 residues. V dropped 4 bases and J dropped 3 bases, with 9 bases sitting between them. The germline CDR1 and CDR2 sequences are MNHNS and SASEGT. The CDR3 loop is CASSVSWHTEAFF. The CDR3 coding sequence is TGTGCCAGCAGTGTGAGCTGGCACACTGAAGCTTTCTTT.

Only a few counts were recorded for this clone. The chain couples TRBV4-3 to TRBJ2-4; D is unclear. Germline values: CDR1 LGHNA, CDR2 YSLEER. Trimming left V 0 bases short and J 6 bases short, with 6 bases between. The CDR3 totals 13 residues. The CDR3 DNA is TGCGCCAGCAGCCAAGACCCAGTAAACATTCAGTACTTC. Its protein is CASSQDPVNIQYF.

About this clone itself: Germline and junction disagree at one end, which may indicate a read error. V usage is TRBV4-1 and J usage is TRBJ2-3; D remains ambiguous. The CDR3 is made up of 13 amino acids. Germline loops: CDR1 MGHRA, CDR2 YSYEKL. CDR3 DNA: TGCGCCAGCAGTCAAGCGCGCACAGATACGCAGTATTTT. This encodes CASSQARTDTQYF.

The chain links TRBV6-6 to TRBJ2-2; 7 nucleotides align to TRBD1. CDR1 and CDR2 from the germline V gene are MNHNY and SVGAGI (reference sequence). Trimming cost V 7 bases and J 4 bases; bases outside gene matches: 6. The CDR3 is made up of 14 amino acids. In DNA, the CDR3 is TGTGCCAGCAAACCCGACAGGGTCACCGGGGAGCTGTTTTTT. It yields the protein CASKPDRVTGELFF.

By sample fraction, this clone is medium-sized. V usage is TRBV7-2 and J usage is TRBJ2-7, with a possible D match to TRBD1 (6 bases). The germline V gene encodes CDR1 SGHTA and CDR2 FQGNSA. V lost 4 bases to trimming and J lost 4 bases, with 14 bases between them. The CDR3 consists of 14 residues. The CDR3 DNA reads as TGTGCCAGCAGCTGGGCACAGGGACCTTACGAGCAGTACTTC. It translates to CASSWAQGPYEQYF. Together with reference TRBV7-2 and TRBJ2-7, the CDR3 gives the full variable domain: GAGVSQSPSNKVTEKGKDVELRCDPISGHTALYWYRQSLGQGLEFLIYFQGNSAPDKSGLPSDRFSAERTGGSVSTLTIQRTQQEDSAVYLCASSWAQGPYEQYFGPGTRLTVT.

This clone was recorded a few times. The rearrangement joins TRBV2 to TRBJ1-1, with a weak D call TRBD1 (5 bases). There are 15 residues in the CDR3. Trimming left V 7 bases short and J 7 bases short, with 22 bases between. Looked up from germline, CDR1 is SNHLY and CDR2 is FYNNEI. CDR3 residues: CASTPGDGSVVEAFF. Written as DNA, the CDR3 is TGTGCCAGCACCCCCGGGGACGGTTCGGTTGTTGAAGCTTTCTTT.

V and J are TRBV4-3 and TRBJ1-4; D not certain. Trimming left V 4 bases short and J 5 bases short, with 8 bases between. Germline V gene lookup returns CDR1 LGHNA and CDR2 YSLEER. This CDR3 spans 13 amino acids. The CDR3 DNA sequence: TGCGCCAGCAGCCGAGACACAAATGAAAAACTGTTTTTT. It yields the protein CASSRDTNEKLFF.

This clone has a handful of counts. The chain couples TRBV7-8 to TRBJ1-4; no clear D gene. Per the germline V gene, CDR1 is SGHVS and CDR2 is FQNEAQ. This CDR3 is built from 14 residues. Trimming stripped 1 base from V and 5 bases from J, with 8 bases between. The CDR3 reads CASSLVTPNEKLFF. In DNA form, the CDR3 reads TGTGCCAGCAGCTTAGTGACCCCGAATGAAAAACTGTTTTTT.

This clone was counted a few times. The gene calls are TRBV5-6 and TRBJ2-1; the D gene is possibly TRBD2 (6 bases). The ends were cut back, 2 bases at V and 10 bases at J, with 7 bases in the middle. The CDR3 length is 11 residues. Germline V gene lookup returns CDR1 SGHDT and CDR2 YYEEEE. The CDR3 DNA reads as TGTGCCAGCAGCTTCCGGGGGGAGCAGTTCTTC. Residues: CASSFRGEQFF.

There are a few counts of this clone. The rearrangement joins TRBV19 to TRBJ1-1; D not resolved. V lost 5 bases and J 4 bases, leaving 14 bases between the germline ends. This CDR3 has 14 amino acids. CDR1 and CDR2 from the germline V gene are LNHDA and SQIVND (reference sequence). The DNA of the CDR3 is TGTGCCAGTAGTGCCCAGGCAAGGCTCACTGAAGCTTTCTTT. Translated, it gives CASSAQARLTEAFF.

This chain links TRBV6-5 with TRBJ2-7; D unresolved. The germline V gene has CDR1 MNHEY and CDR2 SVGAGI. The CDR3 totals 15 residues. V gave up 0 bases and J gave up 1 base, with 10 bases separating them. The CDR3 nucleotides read TGTGCCAGCAGTTACTCGAATCTAGGGTCCTACGAGCAGTACTTC. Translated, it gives CASSYSNLGSYEQYF.

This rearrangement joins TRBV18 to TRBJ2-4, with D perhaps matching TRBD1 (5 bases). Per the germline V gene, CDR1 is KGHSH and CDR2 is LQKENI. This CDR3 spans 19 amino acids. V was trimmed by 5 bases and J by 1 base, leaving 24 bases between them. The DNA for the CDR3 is TGTGCCAGCTCAACCATGCTCATGTCGCAGGGATCCGCCAAAAACATTCAGTACTTC. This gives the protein CASSTMLMSQGSAKNIQYF. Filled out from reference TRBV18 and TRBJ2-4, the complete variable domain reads NAGVMQNPRHLVRRRGQEARLRCSPMKGHSHVYWYRQLPEEGLKFMVYLQKENIIDESGMPKERFSAEFPKEGPSILRIQQVVRGDSAAYFCASSTMLMSQGSAKNIQYFGAGTRLSVL.

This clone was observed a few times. CDR3 sequence: CARNRGPKNIQYF. The CDR3 coding sequence is TGTGCCAGGAACAGGGGGCCGAAAAACATTCAGTACTTC. The gene calls are TRBV6-5 and TRBJ2-4, with 9 nucleotides matching TRBD1. The V and J ends lost 9 bases and 4 bases, in that order; junction bases with no gene match: 4. This CDR3 region has 13 residues. The germline V gene encodes CDR1 MNHEY and CDR2 SVGAGI.

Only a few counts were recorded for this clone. CDR3 bases: TGCAGCGCCCGGGCGGGACTAGCTTTCCACGAGCAGTACTTC. Encoded protein: CSARAGLAFHEQYF. The V and J genes are TRBV29-1 and TRBJ2-7; 9 nucleotides align to TRBD2. V shed 7 bases, J shed 5 bases, and the junction held 12 bases outside the gene matches. The CDR3 totals 14 residues. CDR1 SQVTM and CDR2 ANQGSEA come from the germline V gene.

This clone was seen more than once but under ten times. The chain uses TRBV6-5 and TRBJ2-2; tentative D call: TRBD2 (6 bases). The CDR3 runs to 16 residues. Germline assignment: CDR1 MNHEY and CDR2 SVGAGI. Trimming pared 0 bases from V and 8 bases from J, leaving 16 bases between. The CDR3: CASSYSPYSGDGELFF. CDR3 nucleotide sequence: TGTGCCAGCAGTTACTCGCCTTACTCGGGGGATGGGGAGCTGTTTTTT.

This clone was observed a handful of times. CDR3 protein: CASSPGGRVTDTQYF. The CDR3 DNA follows: TGTGCCAGCAGTCCTGGCGGGAGGGTTACAGATACGCAGTATTTT. This chain uses TRBV6-5 with TRBJ2-3, with 9 bases fitting TRBD2. Germline V gene lookup returns CDR1 MNHEY and CDR2 SVGAGI. The CDR3 consists of 15 residues. With V trimmed by 5 bases and J by 3 bases, 6 bases remained unmatched.